This T cell receptor (beta chain) was sequenced for a study of cytomegalovirus exposure and HLA in healthy donors. A multiplex PCR was run with 60 Vbeta primers and 13 Jbeta primers. Authors' analysis steps: A later analysis tallied approximately 87 million unique TCR beta chains, about 12 million of them shared. Libraries were prepared by immunoSEQ multiplex PCR; TCRdb keeps only in-frame clonotypes and omits some of them. The DNA was the basis for D and trimming; V, J and clone size are from that table. The sample contains around 180,000 clones, 84% of which appear only once. Specimen: PBMCs. The TCR was taken from a boy under 18 in good health and CMV-seronegative.

CDR3 in amino acids: CASSIGSGKDTQYF. The DNA for the CDR3 is TGTGCCAGTAGTATTGGGAGTGGAAAAGATACGCAGTATTTT. The chain carries TRBV19 and TRBJ2-3, with a tentative D call TRBD2 (5 bases). Deletions cut 3 bases from V and 5 bases from J, with 12 bases between. There are 14 residues in the CDR3. Germline values: CDR1 LNHDA, CDR2 SQIVND (reference sequence).